This TCR beta chain was profiled in a study of identical twins. Study results and caveats: Low generation-probability sequences were in excess among twin-shared out-of-frame alpha sequences. Reduced insertions were recorded for abundant cord blood beta clonotypes, with no such pattern in memory repertoires.

Germline V gene lookup returns CDR1 MNHEY and CDR2 SMNVEV (reference sequence). Trimming took 6 bases from V and 13 from J; bases not matched to a gene: 19. The CDR3 consists of 16 residues. Healthy Caucasians supplied all donations. As concerns this clonotype: Its specificity is not known.

TCRdb recomputed calls from the 5' RACE reads with MiXCR, one row per CDR3 protein. The profile shows 1.5 million to 2 million distinct CDR3 sequences, more than 30% of them singletons. The chain combines TRBV27 with TRBJ2-5, with 11 positions matching TRBD2. Sequenced material: cord blood. This TCR came from a newborn girl in good health. The CDR3 nucleotides read TGTGCCAGCAGACCTCTCTCTCTCGGACTAGCGGGCGAGCGGTACTTC. Translated: CASRPLSLGLAGERYF.